Below are 9 T cell receptor beta chains sequenced from a single sample in a study of shared clonotypes between healthy human individuals. Clones were read by immunoSEQ multiplex PCR, and TCRdb kept only the in-frame ones, dropping some. This sample carries approximately 2.1 million clones, approximately 95% of them seen once, and the ten largest clones take 0.39%. The sample taken for sequencing was naive CD4+ T cells from PBMCs. Noted subset: CD45RA+ positively selected. The receptors derive from a man aged 18 to 30 in good health. Some clones in this sample may be carry-over from other donors' samples.

In regard to this clone: The same CDR3 can be traced to other DNA sequences in this sample. The rearrangement links TRBV9 to TRBJ2-3; TRBD2 matches at 11 bases. Germline V lookup: CDR1 SGDLS, CDR2 YYNGEE. The CDR3 length is 16 residues. Unmatched junction bases numbered 2, after V lost 2 bases and J lost 0 bases. The CDR3 spells CASSVSGRGSTDTQYF. The CDR3 DNA reads as TGTGCCAGCAGCGTTAGCGGGAGGGGGAGCACAGATACGCAGTATTTT.

The V and J genes are TRBV13 and TRBJ1-1, with TRBD1 matching 7 bases. The CDR3 extends over 15 amino acids. CDR1 is PRHDT and CDR2 is FYEKMQ in the germline V gene (reference sequence). V gave up 2 bases and J gave up 6 bases; unmatched junction bases: 9. As DNA, the CDR3 is TGTGCCAGCAGCTTAAGGGGGCCCACCAGCGCTGAAGCTTTCTTT. Its translation: CASSLRGPTSAEAFF.

The chain couples TRBV5-4 to TRBJ2-2; 8 bases match TRBD2. The V gene end was trimmed by 4 bases and the J gene end by 4 bases; junction bases not matched to a gene: 6. Germline CDR1 and CDR2: SGHNT and YYREEE (reference sequence). CDR3 size: 15 residues. The CDR3 protein is CASSPGGTPTGELFF. As DNA, the CDR3 is TGTGCCAGCAGCCCGGGAGGGACTCCCACCGGGGAGCTGTTTTTT.

Of note for this clone: The same CDR3 is also encoded by other DNA sequences in this sample. This rearrangement joins TRBV5-1 to TRBJ2-7, with D perhaps TRBD1 (5 bases). The germline V and J ends were trimmed by 0 bases and 4 bases, with 8 bases remaining between them. Germline assignment: CDR1 SGHRS and CDR2 YFSETQ. This CDR3 contains 13 residues. The CDR3 reads CASSLGGTYEQYF. The DNA for the CDR3 is TGCGCCAGCAGCTTGGGGGGCACATACGAGCAGTACTTC.

The DNA for the CDR3 is TGTGCCAGTAGTAGAGGGGACAGATATCAGCCCCAGCATTTT. Translated, it gives CASSRGDRYQPQHF. The chain employs TRBV19 and TRBJ1-5; the match to TRBD1 covers 7 bases. Per germline, CDR1 LNHDA and CDR2 SQIVND (reference sequence). The CDR3 loop spans 14 amino acids. The V and J ends lost 4 bases and 5 bases, in that order; junction bases with no gene match: 5.

The rearrangement uses TRBV5-1 and TRBJ2-1, with D tentatively TRBD1 (6 bases). The CDR3 has 15 amino acids. The germline V gene has CDR1 SGHRS and CDR2 YFSETQ. Trimming left V 4 bases short and J 3 bases short, with 14 bases between. CDR3 region: CASSPGQIFYNEQFF. The CDR3, as DNA: TGCGCCAGCAGCCCCGGACAGATTTTCTACAATGAGCAGTTCTTC. Variable domain in full (rest from reference TRBV5-1 and TRBJ2-1): KAGVTQTPRYLIKTRGQQVTLSCSPISGHRSVSWYQQTPGQGLQFLFEYFSETQRNKGNFPGRFSGRQFSNSRSEMNVSTLELGDSALYLCASSPGQIFYNEQFFGPGTRLTVL.

The chain carries TRBV7-9 and TRBJ1-2; no definite D call. V dropped 1 base and J dropped 5 bases, with 14 bases sitting between them. Germline loops: CDR1 SEHNR, CDR2 FQNEAQ (reference sequence). CDR3 length equals 15 residues. CDR3 in amino acids: CASSLGSADIYGYTF. CDR3 bases: TGTGCCAGCAGCTTAGGCTCCGCCGACATTTATGGCTACACCTTC.

A word on this clone: Other DNA sequences in this specimen translate into the identical CDR3. The chain combines TRBV18 with TRBJ2-7; the D gene could be TRBD1 or TRBD2 (5 bases each). Trimming took off 3 bases at V and 2 bases at J, with 11 bases between the two ends. The CDR3 contains 14 residues. In germline, CDR1 is KGHSH, CDR2 LQKENI. CDR3 bases: TGTGCCAGCTCACCGCCAGGGCGGGCCTACGAGCAGTACTTC. Protein product: CASSPPGRAYEQYF.

V usage is TRBV7-2 and J usage is TRBJ2-7; TRBD1 matches 7 bases. Germline trimming cut 1 base from V and 5 bases from J; bases unmatched to any gene: 5. Germline assignment: CDR1 SGHTA and CDR2 FQGNSA. The CDR3 covers 14 residues. Written as DNA, the CDR3 is TGTGCCAGCAGCTTAGTTCAGGGGGAAGACGAGCAGTACTTC. Translation gives CASSLVQGEDEQYF.